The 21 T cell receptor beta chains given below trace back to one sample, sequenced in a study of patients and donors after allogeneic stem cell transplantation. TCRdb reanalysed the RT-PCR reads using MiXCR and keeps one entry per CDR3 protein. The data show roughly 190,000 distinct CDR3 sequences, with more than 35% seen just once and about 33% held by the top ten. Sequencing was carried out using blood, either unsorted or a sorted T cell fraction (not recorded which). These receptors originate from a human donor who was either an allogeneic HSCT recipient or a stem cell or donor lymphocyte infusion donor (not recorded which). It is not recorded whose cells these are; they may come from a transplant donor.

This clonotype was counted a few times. The CDR3 coding sequence is TGCAGCGTTGAGGGGGATTTGAGGGAGCAGTACTTC. It translates to CSVEGDLREQYF. This sequence joins TRBV29-1 and TRBJ2-7; tentatively, D is TRBD1 or TRBD2 (5 bases each). CDR3 length: 12 amino acids. Deletions cut 3 bases from V and 7 bases from J, with 13 bases between. From germline, CDR1 is SQVTM and CDR2 ANQGSEA.

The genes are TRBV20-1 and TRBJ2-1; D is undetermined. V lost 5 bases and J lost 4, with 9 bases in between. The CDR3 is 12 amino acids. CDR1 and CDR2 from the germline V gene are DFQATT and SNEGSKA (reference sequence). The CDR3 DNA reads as TGCAGTGCTGGACCCGGATACAATGAGCAGTTCTTC. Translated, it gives CSAGPGYNEQFF.

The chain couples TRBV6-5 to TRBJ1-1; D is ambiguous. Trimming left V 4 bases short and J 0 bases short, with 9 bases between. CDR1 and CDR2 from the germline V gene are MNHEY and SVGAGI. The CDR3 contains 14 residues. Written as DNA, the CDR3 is TGTGCCAGCAGTTCTCAAATCTTGAACACTGAAGCTTTCTTT. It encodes CASSSQILNTEAFF.

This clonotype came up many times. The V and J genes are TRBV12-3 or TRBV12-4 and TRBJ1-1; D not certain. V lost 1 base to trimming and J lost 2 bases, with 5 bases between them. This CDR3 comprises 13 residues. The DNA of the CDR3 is TGTGCCAGCAGTTTAGACGGAAACACTGAAGCTTTCTTT. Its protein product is CASSLDGNTEAFF.

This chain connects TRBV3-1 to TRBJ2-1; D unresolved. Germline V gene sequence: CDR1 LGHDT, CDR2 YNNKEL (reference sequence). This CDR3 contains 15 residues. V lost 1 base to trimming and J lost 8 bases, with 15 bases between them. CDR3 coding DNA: TGTGCCAGCAGCCAAGGGCGAGTATTGGGCGATGAGCAGTTCTTC. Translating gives CASSQGRVLGDEQFF.

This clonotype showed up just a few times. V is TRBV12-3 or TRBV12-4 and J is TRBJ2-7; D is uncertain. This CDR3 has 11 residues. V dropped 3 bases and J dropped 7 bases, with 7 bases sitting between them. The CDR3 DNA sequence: TGTGCCAGCAGTTTCCTGGGGGAGCAGTACTTC. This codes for CASSFLGEQYF.

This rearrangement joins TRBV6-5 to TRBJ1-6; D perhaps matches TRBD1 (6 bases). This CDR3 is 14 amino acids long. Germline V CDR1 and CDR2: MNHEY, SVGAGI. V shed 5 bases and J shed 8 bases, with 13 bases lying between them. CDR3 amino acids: CASSPPTGHSPLHF. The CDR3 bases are TGTGCCAGCAGTCCCCCGACAGGTCATTCACCCCTCCACTTT.

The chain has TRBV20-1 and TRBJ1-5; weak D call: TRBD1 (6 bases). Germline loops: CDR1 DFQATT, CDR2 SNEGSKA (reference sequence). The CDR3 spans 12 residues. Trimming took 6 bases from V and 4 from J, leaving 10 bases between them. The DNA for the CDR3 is TGCAGTGCCAATCAGGGGAATCAGCCCCAGCATTTT. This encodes CSANQGNQPQHF.

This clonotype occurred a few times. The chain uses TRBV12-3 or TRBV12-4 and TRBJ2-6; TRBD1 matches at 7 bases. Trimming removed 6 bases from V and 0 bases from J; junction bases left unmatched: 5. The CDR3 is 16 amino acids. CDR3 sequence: CASRDREISGANVLTF. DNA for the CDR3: TGTGCCAGCAGAGACAGGGAGATCTCTGGGGCCAACGTCCTGACTTTC.

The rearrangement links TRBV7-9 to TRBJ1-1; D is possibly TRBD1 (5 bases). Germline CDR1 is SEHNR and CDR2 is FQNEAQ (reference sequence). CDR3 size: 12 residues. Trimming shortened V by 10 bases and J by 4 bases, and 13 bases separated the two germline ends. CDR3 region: CATSPTGTEAFF. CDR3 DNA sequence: TGTGCCACCTCCCCCACAGGCACTGAAGCTTTCTTT.

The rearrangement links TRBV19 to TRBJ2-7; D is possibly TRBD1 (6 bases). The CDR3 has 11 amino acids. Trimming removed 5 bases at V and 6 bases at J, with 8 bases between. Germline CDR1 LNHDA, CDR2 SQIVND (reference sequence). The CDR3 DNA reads TGTGCCAGTAGTGGGGACATCGAGCAGTACTTC. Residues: CASSGDIEQYF.

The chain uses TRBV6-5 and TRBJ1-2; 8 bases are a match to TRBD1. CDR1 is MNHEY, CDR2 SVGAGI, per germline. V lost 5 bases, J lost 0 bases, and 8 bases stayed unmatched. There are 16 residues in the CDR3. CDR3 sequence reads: CASSVQGAPANYGYTF. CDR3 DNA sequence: TGTGCCAGCAGTGTTCAGGGGGCCCCAGCTAACTATGGCTACACCTTC.

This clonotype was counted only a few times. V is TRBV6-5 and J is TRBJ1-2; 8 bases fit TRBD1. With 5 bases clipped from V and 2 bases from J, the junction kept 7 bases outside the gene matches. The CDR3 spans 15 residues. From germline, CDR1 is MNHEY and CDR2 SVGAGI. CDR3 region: CASSRYRTGNYGYTF. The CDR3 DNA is TGTGCCAGCAGTCGTTACCGGACAGGGAACTATGGCTACACCTTC.

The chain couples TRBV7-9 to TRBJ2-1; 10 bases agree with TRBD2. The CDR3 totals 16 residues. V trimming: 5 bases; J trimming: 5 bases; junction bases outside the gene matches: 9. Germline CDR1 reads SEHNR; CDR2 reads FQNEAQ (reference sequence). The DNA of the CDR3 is TGTGCCAGCAGCCCCAAGACTAGCGGGTTAAACAATGAGCAGTTCTTC. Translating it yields CASSPKTSGLNNEQFF.

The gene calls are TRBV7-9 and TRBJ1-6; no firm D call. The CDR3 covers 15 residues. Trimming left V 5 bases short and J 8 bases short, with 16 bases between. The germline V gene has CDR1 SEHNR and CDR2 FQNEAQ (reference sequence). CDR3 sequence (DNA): TGTGCCAGCAGCGCCCACCGAAGGCCCGATTCACCCCTCCACTTT. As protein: CASSAHRRPDSPLHF.

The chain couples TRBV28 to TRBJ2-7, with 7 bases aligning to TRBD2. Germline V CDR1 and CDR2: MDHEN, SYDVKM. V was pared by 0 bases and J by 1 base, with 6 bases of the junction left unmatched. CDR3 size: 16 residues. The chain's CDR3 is CASSLWGGRGSYEQYF. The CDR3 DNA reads TGTGCCAGCAGTTTATGGGGCGGGAGAGGATCCTACGAGCAGTACTTC.

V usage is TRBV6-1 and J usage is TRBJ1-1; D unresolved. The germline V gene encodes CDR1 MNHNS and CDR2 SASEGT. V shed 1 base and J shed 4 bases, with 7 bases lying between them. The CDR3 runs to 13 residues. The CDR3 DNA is TGTGCCAGCAGTGAAGGGCCCTCCACTGAAGCTTTCTTT. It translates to CASSEGPSTEAFF.

The CDR3 reads CASSYRDPQMGAQYF. DNA for the CDR3: TGTGCCAGCAGTTACAGGGACCCTCAAATGGGGGCGCAGTATTTT. The chain joins TRBV6-5 to TRBJ2-3; TRBD1 or TRBD2 may be the D gene (5 bases each). The ends were cut back, 2 bases at V and 10 bases at J, with 19 bases in the middle. Germline V gene lookup returns CDR1 MNHEY and CDR2 SVGAGI. The CDR3 spans 15 residues.

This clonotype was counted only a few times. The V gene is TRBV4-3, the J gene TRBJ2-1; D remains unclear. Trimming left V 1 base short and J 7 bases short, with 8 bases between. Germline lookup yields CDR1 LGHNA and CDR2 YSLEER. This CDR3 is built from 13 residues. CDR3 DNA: TGCGCCAGCAGCCAAGGGCAATGGAATGAGCAGTTCTTC. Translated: CASSQGQWNEQFF.

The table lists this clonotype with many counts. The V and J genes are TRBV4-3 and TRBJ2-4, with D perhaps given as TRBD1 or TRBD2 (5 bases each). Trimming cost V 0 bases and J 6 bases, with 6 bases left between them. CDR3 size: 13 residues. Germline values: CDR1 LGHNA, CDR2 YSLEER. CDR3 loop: CASSQEGPNIQYF. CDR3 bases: TGCGCCAGCAGCCAAGAGGGACCAAACATTCAGTACTTC.

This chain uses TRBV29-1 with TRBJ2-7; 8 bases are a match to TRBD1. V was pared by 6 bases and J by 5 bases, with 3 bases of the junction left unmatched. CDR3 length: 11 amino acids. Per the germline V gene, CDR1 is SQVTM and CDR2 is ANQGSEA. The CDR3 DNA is TGCAGCGTAACGACAGGGGACGAGCAGTACTTC. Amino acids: CSVTTGDEQYF.